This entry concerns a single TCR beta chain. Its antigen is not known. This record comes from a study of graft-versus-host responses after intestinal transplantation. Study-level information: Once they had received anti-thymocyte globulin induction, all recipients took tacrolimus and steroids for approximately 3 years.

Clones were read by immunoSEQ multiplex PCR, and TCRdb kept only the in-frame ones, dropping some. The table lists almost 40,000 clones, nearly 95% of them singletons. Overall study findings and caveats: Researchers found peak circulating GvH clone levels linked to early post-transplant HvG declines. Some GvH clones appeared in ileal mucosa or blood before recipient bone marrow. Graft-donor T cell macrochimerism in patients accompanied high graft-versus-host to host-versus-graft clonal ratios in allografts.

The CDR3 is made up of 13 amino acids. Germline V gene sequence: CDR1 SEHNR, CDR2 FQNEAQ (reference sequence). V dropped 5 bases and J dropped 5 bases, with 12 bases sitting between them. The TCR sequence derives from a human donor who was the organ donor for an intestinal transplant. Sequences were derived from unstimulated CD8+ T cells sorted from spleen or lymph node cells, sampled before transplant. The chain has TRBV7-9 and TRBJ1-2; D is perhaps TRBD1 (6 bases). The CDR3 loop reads CASSELDSYGYTF. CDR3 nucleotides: TGTGCCAGCAGCGAATTGGACAGTTATGGCTACACCTTC. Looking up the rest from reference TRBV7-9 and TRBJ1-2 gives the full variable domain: DTGVSQNPRHKITKRGQNVTFRCDPISEHNRLYWYRQTLGQGPEFLTYFQNEAQLEKSRLLSDRFSAERPKGSFSTLEIQRTEQGDSAMYLCASSELDSYGYTFGSGTRLTVV.